This T cell receptor beta chain was sequenced in a study of T cell changes during pregnancy in multiple sclerosis. This CDR3 has 15 amino acids. The V gene's germline CDR1 is SGHTA and CDR2 FQGNSA. The V gene lost 0 bases and the J gene lost 5 bases, with 14 bases spanning the gap. Assay used: immunoSEQ multiplex PCR; TCRdb lists only in-frame clones, some missing. The profile shows about 40,000 clones, 85% to 95% of them singletons. The specimen was CD4+ T cells from peripheral blood mononuclear cells, collected after pregnancy. J is TRBJ2-7 and V is TRBV7-2; perhaps TRBD2 as D (7 bases). The receptor comes from a female donor with multiple sclerosis, enrolled in a pregnancy study. The CDR3 DNA reads as TGTGCCAGCAGCTTAGCGGGGGGGGGCTTTAACGAGCAGTACTTC. The encoded protein is CASSLAGGGFNEQYF. Full variable domain (remainder filled in from reference TRBV7-2 and TRBJ2-7): GAGVSQSPSNKVTEKGKDVELRCDPISGHTALYWYRQSLGQGLEFLIYFQGNSAPDKSGLPSDRFSAERTGGSVSTLTIQRTQQEDSAVYLCASSLAGGGFNEQYFGPGTRLTVT.